A selection of T cell receptor beta chains follows, all from one sample in a study of blood T cell repertoires in COVID-19. Assay used: immunoSEQ multiplex PCR; TCRdb lists only in-frame clones, some missing. This sample has around 200,000 clones; around 88% occur once, and the top ten carry approximately 4%. Input material: PBMCs or T cells enriched from blood (not recorded which). The receptor source for this set is a woman aged 25-40 years who had been exposed to COVID-19. Each CDR3 is given with its conserved first and last residue. Each record gives: J gene, CDR3 length, V gene, clone size, D gene, CDR3 protein, CDR3 DNA. D genes are given only for firm matches. Clone size, where shown, is once, few, many, or a class for clones that have expanded.

j_gene: TRBJ2-3
len: 16
v_gene: TRBV5-8
abundance: .
d_gene: TRBD1
CDR3aa: CASSPGQFRYTDTQYF
CDR3nt: TGTGCCAGCAGCCCGGGACAGTTTCGATACACAGATACGCAGTATTTT

j_gene: TRBJ2-7
len: 17
v_gene: TRBV21-1
abundance: .
d_gene: .
CDR3aa: CASSSQGSGQGNYEQYF
CDR3nt: TGTGCCAGCAGCTCCCAGGGGTCGGGACAGGGTAACTACGAGCAGTACTTC

j_gene: TRBJ1-1
len: 13
v_gene: TRBV5-5
abundance: .
d_gene: .
CDR3aa: CASSREGYTEAFF
CDR3nt: TGTGCCAGCAGCCGCGAGGGTTACACTGAAGCTTTCTTT

j_gene: TRBJ2-7
len: 15
v_gene: TRBV7-3
abundance: .
d_gene: .
CDR3aa: CASSPGGALSGEQYF
CDR3nt: TGTGCCAGCAGCCCCGGAGGGGCACTATCGGGCGAGCAGTACTTC

j_gene: TRBJ1-2
len: 17
v_gene: TRBV9
abundance: .
d_gene: TRBD1
CDR3aa: CASSDDREAPSTYGYTF
CDR3nt: TGTGCCAGCAGCGATGACAGGGAAGCACCCTCTACCTATGGCTACACCTTC

j_gene: TRBJ1-6
len: 15
v_gene: TRBV5-1
abundance: .
d_gene: .
CDR3aa: CASSLAGFKNSPLHF
CDR3nt: TGCGCCAGCAGCTTGGCAGGGTTTAAGAATTCACCCCTCCACTTT

j_gene: TRBJ1-3
len: 15
v_gene: TRBV18
abundance: .
d_gene: TRBD1
CDR3aa: CASSPLGQGGNTIYF
CDR3nt: TGTGCCAGCTCACCATTGGGACAGGGAGGAAACACCATATATTTT

j_gene: TRBJ2-3
len: 13
v_gene: TRBV30
abundance: few
d_gene: .
CDR3aa: CAWRQGSTDTQYF
CDR3nt: TGTGCCTGGAGACAGGGTAGCACAGATACGCAGTATTTT

j_gene: TRBJ1-5
len: 16
v_gene: TRBV6-4
abundance: .
d_gene: .
CDR3aa: CASSDWTGDSNQPQHF
CDR3nt: TGTGCCAGCAGTGATTGGACGGGAGATAGCAATCAGCCCCAGCATTTT

j_gene: TRBJ1-3
len: 16
v_gene: TRBV2
abundance: .
d_gene: .
CDR3aa: CASSEHTGVSGNTIYF
CDR3nt: TGTGCCAGCAGTGAACACACCGGGGTGTCCGGAAACACCATATATTTT

j_gene: TRBJ2-1
len: 15
v_gene: TRBV11-2
abundance: .
d_gene: .
CDR3aa: CASSLGWTGGNEQFF
CDR3nt: TGTGCCAGCAGCTTAGGCTGGACAGGAGGGAATGAGCAGTTCTTC

j_gene: TRBJ2-3
len: 15
v_gene: TRBV19
abundance: once
d_gene: TRBD2
CDR3aa: CASSPAGSGGHTQYF
CDR3nt: TGTGCCAGTAGTCCTGCAGGGAGCGGGGGACATACGCAGTATTTT

j_gene: TRBJ2-3
len: 16
v_gene: TRBV5-1
abundance: few
d_gene: TRBD1
CDR3aa: CASSLDGQGGDGAQYF
CDR3nt: TGCGCCAGCAGCTTGGACGGACAGGGGGGCGACGGAGCGCAGTATTTT

j_gene: TRBJ2-2
len: 17
v_gene: TRBV3-1/TRBV3-2
abundance: .
d_gene: .
CDR3aa: CASNTAGADPNTGELFF
CDR3nt: TGTGCCAGCAACACCGCCGGAGCTGATCCGAACACCGGGGAGCTGTTTTTT

j_gene: TRBJ1-2
len: 16
v_gene: TRBV25-1
abundance: .
d_gene: .
CDR3aa: CASSEFGEGVGYGYTF
CDR3nt: TGTGCCAGCAGTGAATTCGGGGAGGGGGTCGGCTATGGCTACACCTTC

j_gene: TRBJ2-1
len: 12
v_gene: TRBV10-1
abundance: .
d_gene: .
CDR3aa: CASSRDNNEQFF
CDR3nt: TGCGCCAGCAGTCGAGATAACAATGAGCAGTTCTTC

j_gene: TRBJ2-3
len: 15
v_gene: TRBV19
abundance: .
d_gene: .
CDR3aa: CASSSPGLYTDTQYF
CDR3nt: TGTGCCAGTAGTTCCCCGGGACTTTACACAGATACGCAGTATTTT

j_gene: TRBJ1-6
len: 14
v_gene: TRBV6-1
abundance: .
d_gene: .
CDR3aa: CASSPQGLDSPLHF
CDR3nt: TGTGCCAGCAGTCCGCAGGGGTTAGATTCACCCCTCCACTTT

j_gene: TRBJ2-1
len: 16
v_gene: TRBV24-1
abundance: once
d_gene: TRBD2
CDR3aa: CATSPWGSGADNEQFF
CDR3nt: TGTGCCACCAGTCCCTGGGGGAGCGGGGCCGACAATGAGCAGTTCTTC

j_gene: TRBJ1-1
len: 17
v_gene: TRBV5-5
abundance: .
d_gene: TRBD1
CDR3aa: CATTPGGPWSMNTEAFF
CDR3nt: TGTGCCACCACACCAGGGGGGCCCTGGAGCATGAACACTGAAGCTTTCTTT

j_gene: TRBJ1-1
len: 16
v_gene: TRBV10-3
abundance: .
d_gene: .
CDR3aa: CAISGLAGLMNTEAFF
CDR3nt: TGTGCCATCAGTGGTCTCGCAGGGCTTATGAACACTGAAGCTTTCTTT

j_gene: TRBJ1-5
len: 13
v_gene: TRBV3-1/TRBV3-2
abundance: .
d_gene: .
CDR3aa: CASSSRGLQPQHF
CDR3nt: TGTGCCAGCAGCTCCAGGGGTCTTCAGCCCCAGCATTTT

j_gene: TRBJ2-5
len: 18
v_gene: TRBV9
abundance: .
d_gene: TRBD2
CDR3aa: CASSVGPGLAGGRVAQYF
CDR3nt: TGTGCCAGCAGCGTAGGGCCGGGACTAGCCGGGGGCAGGGTGGCCCAGTACTTC

j_gene: TRBJ2-5
len: 15
v_gene: TRBV18
abundance: .
d_gene: .
CDR3aa: CASSRVEALQETQYF
CDR3nt: TGTGCCAGCTCACGAGTGGAGGCATTACAAGAGACCCAGTACTTC

j_gene: TRBJ2-7
len: 14
v_gene: TRBV2
abundance: .
d_gene: .
CDR3aa: CASSEAGRGSEQYF
CDR3nt: TGTGCCAGCAGTGAAGCGGGGCGAGGATCCGAGCAGTACTTC

j_gene: TRBJ2-7
len: 15
v_gene: TRBV3-1/TRBV3-2
abundance: .
d_gene: TRBD2
CDR3aa: CASSQQPGLAGVGYF
CDR3nt: TGTGCCAGCAGCCAACAGCCGGGACTAGCGGGAGTAGGGTACTTC

j_gene: TRBJ2-1
len: 19
v_gene: TRBV3-1/TRBV3-2
abundance: .
d_gene: TRBD2
CDR3aa: CASSQETSGGPSTDNEQFF
CDR3nt: TGTGCCAGCAGCCAGGAAACTAGCGGGGGGCCGAGTACTGACAATGAGCAGTTCTTC